This is a list of T cell receptor beta chains from one sample in a study of early T cells in non-severe SARS-CoV-2 infection. TCRdb reprocessed the 5' RACE reads via MiXCR and lists one record per CDR3 protein. The sample records approximately 35,000 distinct CDR3 sequences, around 4.6% being singletons. Material: whole blood. These receptors were collected from an adult who was a healthcare worker with PCR-confirmed SARS-CoV-2 infection or an uninfected control (not recorded which). Both conserved end residues are part of each CDR3. Each record gives: CDR3 protein, J gene, V gene.

CDR3aa: CASSTPTGEAFF
j_gene: TRBJ1-1
v_gene: TRBV11-2

CDR3aa: CASSAHSSRELFF
j_gene: TRBJ2-2
v_gene: TRBV9

CDR3aa: CATSRGSPVNTEAFF
j_gene: TRBJ1-1
v_gene: TRBV15

CDR3aa: CSARESGDTQYF
j_gene: TRBJ2-3
v_gene: TRBV20-1

CDR3aa: CASTGGPYNEQFF
j_gene: TRBJ2-1
v_gene: TRBV28

CDR3aa: CASSLVRGEGLNTEAFF
j_gene: TRBJ1-1
v_gene: TRBV5-5

CDR3aa: CASSSPLADQETQYF
j_gene: TRBJ2-5
v_gene: TRBV6-2/TRBV6-3

CDR3aa: CASRSGGAGDTQYF
j_gene: TRBJ2-3
v_gene: TRBV5-4

CDR3aa: CASTFRVGPNEQYF
j_gene: TRBJ2-7
v_gene: TRBV28

CDR3aa: CASSSRQGALEQFF
j_gene: TRBJ2-1
v_gene: TRBV18

CDR3aa: CASSHLRGNNEQFF
j_gene: TRBJ2-1
v_gene: TRBV27

CDR3aa: CASSWGQGGRDTQYF
j_gene: TRBJ2-3
v_gene: TRBV28

CDR3aa: CASGDGSYEQYF
j_gene: TRBJ2-7
v_gene: TRBV7-9

CDR3aa: CASTRTGSSNQPQHF
j_gene: TRBJ1-5
v_gene: TRBV19